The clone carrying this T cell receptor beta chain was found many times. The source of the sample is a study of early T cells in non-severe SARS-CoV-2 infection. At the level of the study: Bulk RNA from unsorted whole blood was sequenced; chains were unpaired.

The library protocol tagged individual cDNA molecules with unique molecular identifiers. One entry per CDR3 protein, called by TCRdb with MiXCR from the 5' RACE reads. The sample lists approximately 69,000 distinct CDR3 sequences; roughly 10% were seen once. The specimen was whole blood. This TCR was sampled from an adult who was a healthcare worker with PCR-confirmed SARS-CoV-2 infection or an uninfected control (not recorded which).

This CDR3 is CASSTPGQGFGYTF. DNA for the CDR3: TGTGCCAGCAGTACCCCGGGACAGGGGTTTGGCTACACCTTC. V is TRBV25-1 and J is TRBJ1-2; TRBD1 agrees at 10 bases. V lost 5 bases to trimming and J lost 7 bases; unmatched junction nucleotides: 7. The germline V gene encodes CDR1 MGHDK and CDR2 SYGVNS. This CDR3 has 14 residues.